Listed here are 30 T cell receptor beta chains from one sample, sequenced in a study of T cell repertoires in cytomegalovirus infection. Their antigens remain unidentified. TCRdb fed the reads into MiXCR, producing one record per CDR3 protein. The sample contains some 560,000 distinct CDR3 sequences, under 45% of which appear only once. Source: cultured PBMCs, taken from culture after CMV antigen stimulation. These receptors were obtained from a human donor in good health (CMV status not recorded). Some clones in this sample may be carry-over from other donors' samples.

Only a few counts were recorded for this clonotype. The CDR3 here is CASSQENPIGASEKLFF. CDR3 coding DNA: TGTGCCAGCAGCCAAGAGAATCCCATAGGGGCGTCTGAAAAACTGTTTTTT. This chain joins TRBV14 and TRBJ1-4; weak D call: TRBD1 (5 bases). Germline V gene data show CDR1 as SGHDN and CDR2 as FVKESK. The CDR3 totals 17 residues. V lost 0 bases and J 7 bases, leaving 18 bases between the germline ends.

The CDR3, as DNA: TGCAGTGCTAGAGATCCCAGCGGGAGGGGTAATGAGCAGTTCTTC. Translation gives CSARDPSGRGNEQFF. The chain is built from TRBV20-1 and TRBJ2-1; 10 positions match TRBD2. The V gene's germline CDR1 is DFQATT and CDR2 SNEGSKA (reference sequence). The V and J ends lost 0 bases and 7 bases, in that order; junction bases with no gene match: 6. The CDR3 has 15 amino acids.

This rearrangement joins TRBV7-9 to TRBJ1-1; the match to TRBD1 covers 7 bases. This CDR3 contains 16 residues. The V gene end was trimmed by 5 bases and the J gene end by 5 bases; junction bases not matched to a gene: 14. Germline V CDR1 and CDR2: SEHNR, FQNEAQ (reference sequence). The CDR3 spells CASSGSRQGAWTEAFF. As DNA, the CDR3 is TGTGCCAGCAGCGGCTCCCGACAGGGCGCGTGGACTGAAGCTTTCTTT.

The CDR3 reads CATSRDLGGYTF. The CDR3 DNA follows: TGTGCCACCAGCAGAGATTTAGGTGGCTACACCTTC. The genes are TRBV15 and TRBJ1-2; D remains ambiguous. Germline CDR1 and CDR2: LNHNV and YYDKDF (reference sequence). V lost 0 bases, J lost 7 bases, and 6 bases lay in between. The CDR3 is made up of 12 amino acids.

V and J are TRBV10-3 and TRBJ1-3, with D possibly TRBD1 on 6 matching bases. The CDR3 length is 14 residues. The germline V and J ends were trimmed by 10 bases and 2 bases, with 15 bases remaining between them. From germline, CDR1 is ENHRY and CDR2 SYGVKD. CDR3 bases: TGTGCCACTGTAAGGACAGCCCCTGGAAACACCATATATTTT. Amino acids: CATVRTAPGNTIYF.

The genes are TRBV4-1 and TRBJ1-1, with D perhaps matching TRBD1 (5 bases). Germline V CDR1 and CDR2: MGHRA, YSYEKL. Trimming left V 1 base short and J 5 bases short, with 8 bases between. The CDR3 extends over 13 amino acids. In nucleotides, the CDR3 is TGCGCCAGCAGCCAAGTGGCAGGGACTGAAGCTTTCTTT. This sequence encodes CASSQVAGTEAFF.

Remarks on this clonotype: The limits of the CDR3 on the DNA are not certain, so only TCRdb's listed CDR3 is given. V and J are TRBV6-2 or TRBV6-3 and TRBJ2-1; TRBD1 is the table's D call and was not checked against the DNA. The germline gives CDR1 MNHEY, CDR2 SVGEGT. The CDR3 spans 16 amino acids, including both terminal residues. The CDR3 spells CASSYSGVGPGIREFF.

This clonotype was detected many times. The chain employs TRBV7-2 and TRBJ1-5; tentative D call: TRBD1 (5 bases). This CDR3 contains 13 residues. The germline V gene has CDR1 SGHTA and CDR2 FQGNSA. V lost 5 bases and J lost 2, with 7 bases in between. The CDR3 sequence: CASSTTGNQPQHF. The CDR3 bases are TGTGCCAGCAGCACGACAGGCAATCAGCCCCAGCATTTT.

This clonotype was observed a few times. The CDR3 region has the DNA TGTGCCAGCAGCTTAGGGTCCAGCGGTGCTCAAGAGACCCAGTACTTC. Protein: CASSLGSSGAQETQYF. J is TRBJ2-5 and V is TRBV7-8; tentatively, D is TRBD2 (5 bases). Germline CDR1 reads SGHVS; CDR2 reads FQNEAQ. This CDR3 is built from 16 residues. The germline V and J ends were trimmed by 1 base and 2 bases, with 14 bases remaining between them.

This chain connects TRBV20-1 to TRBJ1-1; D is uncertain. Germline values: CDR1 DFQATT, CDR2 SNEGSKA (reference sequence). Trimming cost V 3 bases and J 1 base, with 12 bases left between them. The CDR3 is 14 residues long. The CDR3 sequence: CSASSPWENTEAFF. The DNA of the CDR3 is TGCAGTGCTAGTTCTCCATGGGAGAACACTGAAGCTTTCTTT.

This clonotype was counted ten times or more. This chain links TRBV7-8 with TRBJ1-2; D is unresolved. CDR3 length equals 13 residues. Trimming pared 5 bases from V and 8 bases from J, leaving 15 bases between. Germline CDR1 is SGHVS and CDR2 is FQNEAQ. As DNA, the CDR3 is TGTGCCAGCAGCGCGGACGGGTCCGGCGGCTACACCTTC. This codes for CASSADGSGGYTF.

This clonotype occurred a few times. The chain carries TRBV6-1 and TRBJ2-3, with a possible D match to TRBD2 (5 bases). This CDR3 contains 16 residues. Trimming stripped 2 bases from V and 0 bases from J, with 12 bases between. The germline V gene encodes CDR1 MNHNS and CDR2 SASEGT. CDR3 protein: CASSELVASSTDTQYF. In nucleotides, the CDR3 is TGTGCCAGCAGTGAACTCGTGGCTAGCAGCACAGATACGCAGTATTTT.

This clonotype has just a few counts. The chain has TRBV6-1 and TRBJ2-3; perhaps TRBD1 as D (6 bases). The CDR3 is made up of 16 amino acids. CDR1 and CDR2 from the germline V gene are MNHNS and SASEGT. The V end lost 2 bases, the J end lost 6 bases, and 18 bases lay between the germline ends. The CDR3 nucleotides read TGTGCCAGCAGTGAAAAGACAGGTGGGACATCGGATACGCAGTATTTT. It is translated as CASSEKTGGTSDTQYF.

The chain recombines TRBV12-3 or TRBV12-4 with TRBJ1-5, with unresolved D. The CDR3 runs to 12 residues. V was cut by 6 bases and J by 7 bases, with 10 bases left in between. CDR3 nucleotide sequence: TGTGCCAGCAGAGCGGACCTACAGCCCCAGCATTTT. It encodes CASRADLQPQHF.

This clonotype was seen only a few times. The gene calls are TRBV28 and TRBJ1-1; D is possibly TRBD1 (5 bases). CDR3 size: 12 residues. Trimming pared 2 bases from V and 11 bases from J, leaving 12 bases between. Germline CDR1 MDHEN, CDR2 SYDVKM. The CDR3 sequence is CASSLGAGGAFF. In DNA form, the CDR3 reads TGTGCCAGCAGTTTAGGGGCAGGCGGGGCTTTCTTT.

The sample holds one count of this clonotype. V and J are TRBV25-1 and TRBJ1-1, with D uncertain. Germline CDR1 is MGHDK and CDR2 is SYGVNS. The CDR3 runs 15 residues. V gave up 1 base and J gave up 4 bases, with 13 bases separating them. The CDR3 is CASSESGSFLTEAFF. CDR3 bases: TGTGCCAGCAGTGAATCTGGTTCATTCCTCACTGAAGCTTTCTTT.

This clonotype showed up just a few times. The chain employs TRBV7-9 and TRBJ1-1; perhaps TRBD1 as D (6 bases). The germline CDR1 and CDR2 sequences are SEHNR and FQNEAQ (reference sequence). This CDR3 comprises 18 residues. With 0 bases removed from V and 0 bases from J, the gap between germline ends came to 17 bases. The CDR3 coding sequence is TGTGCCAGCAGCTTAGCACCAGGGGAGAGTTTCGTGAACACTGAAGCTTTCTTT. Translation gives CASSLAPGESFVNTEAFF.

The rearrangement uses TRBV24-1 and TRBJ2-5, with D perhaps matching TRBD1 (5 bases). Trimming pared 4 bases from V and 2 bases from J, leaving 10 bases between. This CDR3 is built from 14 residues. CDR1 and CDR2 (germline): KGHDR, SFDVKD. CDR3 in amino acids: CATSETGVQETQYF. DNA of the CDR3: TGTGCCACCAGTGAAACAGGTGTACAAGAGACCCAGTACTTC.

V gene TRBV2 combines with J gene TRBJ2-1; either TRBD1 or TRBD2 may fit D (5 bases each). The CDR3 totals 13 residues. CDR1 is SNHLY and CDR2 is FYNNEI in the germline V gene. Trimming took off 6 bases at V and 8 bases at J, with 14 bases between the two ends. CDR3 amino acids: CASSLGPQYEQFF. CDR3 nucleotides: TGTGCCAGCAGCCTGGGACCTCAGTATGAGCAGTTCTTC.

The chain couples TRBV9 to TRBJ2-5; D possibly uses TRBD1 or TRBD2 (6 bases each). The V end was cut by 0 bases, the J end by 1 base, with 13 bases between. This CDR3 is built from 16 residues. The germline CDR1 and CDR2 sequences are SGDLS and YYNGEE. Here the CDR3 reads CASSVGGARGQETQYF. The CDR3 coding sequence is TGTGCCAGCAGCGTAGGGGGGGCGAGGGGCCAAGAGACCCAGTACTTC.

This clonotype has a count of ten or more. V usage is TRBV7-2 and J usage is TRBJ1-3, with a weak D call TRBD1 (6 bases). Trimming cost V 5 bases and J 0 bases, with 11 bases left between them. The germline gives CDR1 SGHTA, CDR2 FQGNSA. This CDR3 contains 15 residues. The CDR3 DNA sequence: TGTGCCAGCAGCCCACAGGGTCTCTCTGGAAACACCATATATTTT. It is translated as CASSPQGLSGNTIYF.

This chain joins TRBV10-3 and TRBJ1-1, with D hard to call. Trimming stripped 0 bases from V and 11 bases from J, with 10 bases between. The CDR3 is made up of 12 amino acids. Germline CDR1 is ENHRY and CDR2 is SYGVKD. The CDR3 loop is CAISESLIGAFF. The CDR3 DNA follows: TGTGCCATCAGTGAGTCATTGATAGGGGCTTTCTTT.

This clonotype was found a few times. The J gene is TRBJ1-6, the V gene TRBV4-2, with 10 bases fitting TRBD1. Germline trimming cut 6 bases from V and 10 bases from J; bases unmatched to any gene: 3. CDR1 is LGHNA and CDR2 is YNFKEQ in the germline V gene. This CDR3 has 13 residues. The CDR3 sequence is CASRGTGESPLHF. The CDR3 coding sequence is TGTGCCAGCAGGGGGACAGGGGAATCACCCCTCCACTTT.

The chain uses TRBV6-2 or TRBV6-3 and TRBJ2-3; the match to TRBD1 covers 10 bases. The CDR3 contains 16 residues. V shed 7 bases, J shed 2 bases, and the junction held 9 bases outside the gene matches. Germline CDR1 and CDR2: MNHEY and SVGEGT. As DNA, the CDR3 is TGTGCCAGCAATTCTATTAGACAGGGGGCCACAGATACGCAGTATTTT. Its translation is CASNSIRQGATDTQYF.

This clonotype was recorded at least ten times. This chain connects TRBV7-2 to TRBJ1-5; tentative D call: TRBD1 (6 bases). This CDR3 has 14 residues. Germline CDR1 reads SGHTA; CDR2 reads FQGNSA. Trimming cost V 3 bases and J 0 bases, with 6 bases left between them. The CDR3 nucleotides are TGTGCCAGCAGCTTCAGGGGTAGCAATCAGCCCCAGCATTTT. Its translation is CASSFRGSNQPQHF.

The V call is TRBV27, the J call TRBJ2-1; no reliable D call. The ends were cut back, 5 bases at V and 3 bases at J, with 14 bases in the middle. Per germline, CDR1 MNHEY and CDR2 SMNVEV (reference sequence). The CDR3 runs to 15 residues. The CDR3 sequence: CASSPLGPIYNEQFF. In nucleotides, the CDR3 is TGTGCCAGCAGTCCGCTCGGGCCGATCTACAATGAGCAGTTCTTC.

This clonotype has only a few counts. The rearrangement joins TRBV7-2 to TRBJ2-4; no firm D call. CDR1 is SGHTA, CDR2 FQGNSA, per germline. The CDR3 covers 16 residues. Trimming cost V 2 bases and J 0 bases, with 11 bases left between them. CDR3 in amino acids: CASSLRPAIAKNIQYF. CDR3 bases: TGTGCCAGCAGCTTACGGCCCGCAATAGCCAAAAACATTCAGTACTTC.

The chain joins TRBV9 to TRBJ2-7, with TRBD1 identical over 7 bases. CDR1 and CDR2 (germline): SGDLS, YYNGEE. CDR3 length: 15 amino acids. V was pared by 4 bases and J by 5 bases, with 12 bases of the junction left unmatched. CDR3 nucleotides: TGTGCCAGCAGCCCGAATCCAGGGACAGCCAACGAGCAGTACTTC. The encoded protein is CASSPNPGTANEQYF.

The chain joins TRBV5-4 to TRBJ2-2; D may be TRBD1 (6 bases). The CDR3 extends over 16 amino acids. Trimming shortened V by 4 bases and J by 1 base, and 14 bases separated the two germline ends. Germline lookup yields CDR1 SGHNT and CDR2 YYREEE (reference sequence). Written as DNA, the CDR3 is TGTGCCAGCAGCCCTATGGGGGCCGTGAACACCGGGGAGCTGTTTTTT. It translates to CASSPMGAVNTGELFF.

J is TRBJ1-2 and V is TRBV6-6, with 8 bases lining up with TRBD1. Looked up from germline, CDR1 is MNHNY and CDR2 is SVGAGI (reference sequence). CDR3 length equals 13 residues. The V gene end was trimmed by 4 bases and the J gene end by 7 bases; junction bases not matched to a gene: 5. CDR3 sequence reads: CASSSGQGIGYTF. The CDR3 DNA follows: TGTGCCAGCAGTTCCGGACAGGGTATTGGCTACACCTTC.